This is a list of T cell receptor beta chains from one sample in a study of tumor-infiltrating lymphocytes in primary liver carcinoma. TCRdb called the multiplex PCR reads again in MiXCR, with one record for every CDR3 protein. The data contain about 200,000 distinct CDR3 sequences, roughly two thirds of them singletons. Sequenced sample: peripheral blood. These receptors were obtained from a woman aged 55 to 70 with primary liver carcinoma and hepatitis B virus infection. Both conserved end residues are part of each CDR3. The order of the fields is V gene, D gene, clone size, CDR3 length, J gene, CDR3 DNA, CDR3 protein. The D gene is left open where the match is weak. Size tells how often a clone was seen (once, few, many) or the class of an expanded clone, and some rows leave it out.

TRBV11-2,TRBD2,once,14,TRBJ2-7,TGTGCCAGCAACTTTAGCGGGGACTCCTACGAGCAGTACTTC,CASNFSGDSYEQYF
TRBV4-2,-,many,14,TRBJ2-1,TGTGCCAGCAGCCAAGGAGACCAGGACAACCAGCAGTTCTTC,CASSQGDQDNQQFF
TRBV4-1,TRBD2,many,16,TRBJ2-1,TGCGCCAGCAGCCAATGGACTAGCGGGAAACGCAATGAGCAGTTCTTC,CASSQWTSGKRNEQFF
TRBV5-6,-,-,17,TRBJ1-1,TGTGCCAGCAGCTCAAACACGAGGCCCATCATGAACACTGAAGCTTTCTTT,CASSSNTRPIMNTEAFF
TRBV5-1,-,many,15,TRBJ2-6,TGCGCCAGCAGCTTGACCTCAGGGGTAGCCAACGTCCTGACTTTC,CASSLTSGVANVLTF
TRBV12-3/TRBV12-4,-,many,13,TRBJ2-7,TGTGCCAGCAGTGCCGGGGGCACCTACGAGCAGTACTTC,CASSAGGTYEQYF
TRBV11-2,-,once,13,TRBJ2-3,TGTGCCAGCAGCTCAGGGGCGGCGAATTCGCAGTATTTT,CASSSGAANSQYF
TRBV14,-,-,12,TRBJ1-2,TGTGCCAGTGTGGGGTTGGACTATGGCTACACCTTC,CASVGLDYGYTF
TRBV6-2/TRBV6-3,-,-,15,TRBJ2-3,TGTGTCAGCAGTTACGCGGAAACCCGCGCAGATATGCAGTATTTT,CVSSYAETRADMQYF
TRBV4-2,-,many,14,TRBJ1-2,TGTGCCAGCAGCCAAGTTGGGACTAACTATGGCTACACCTTC,CASSQVGTNYGYTF
TRBV12-3/TRBV12-4,TRBD1,many,14,TRBJ2-2,TGTGCCAGCAGTCGACAGGGGAACACCGGGGAGCTGTTTTTT,CASSRQGNTGELFF
TRBV7-8,-,-,14,TRBJ2-3,TGTGCCAGCAGCTCCTGGATTAGCCCAGATACGCAGTATTTT,CASSSWISPDTQYF
TRBV6-1,-,many,16,TRBJ1-5,TGTGCCAGCAGGGGTTCAGGGCGACCTAGCAATCAGCCCCAGCATTTT,CASRGSGRPSNQPQHF
TRBV28,-,-,15,TRBJ2-7,TGTGCCTGCAGTTTGCCGGAGGAGCCCCTCTACGAGCAGTACTTC,CACSLPEEPLYEQYF
TRBV28,-,-,15,TRBJ2-7,TGTGCCAGCAGTACCCCTTGGGCGAGCACCTACGAGCAGTACTTC,CASSTPWASTYEQYF
TRBV6-5,TRBD1,-,17,TRBJ2-7,TGTGCCAGCAGTTACTCAGCTACCGGGACAGGGGTAGGCGAGCAGTACTTC,CASSYSATGTGVGEQYF
TRBV4-2,TRBD2,-,16,TRBJ2-7,TGTGCCAGCAGTCAAGGTCTAGCGGAGGGGACCTACGAGCAGGACTTC,CASSQGLAEGTYEQDF
TRBV12-3/TRBV12-4,-,-,11,TRBJ2-1,TGTGCCAGCAGTTGGGGTAGGGCGCAGTTGTTC,CASSWGRAQLF
TRBV6-5,-,few,19,TRBJ2-1,TGTGCCAGCAGTACGCCCTACAGGGCCAGCGGAGCAAACTACAATGAGCAGTTCTTC,CASSTPYRASGANYNEQFF
TRBV4-1,-,-,14,TRBJ1-2,TGCGCCAGCAGCCAAGACCCCGCCATCTATGGCTACACCTTC,CASSQDPAIYGYTF
TRBV6-1,-,few,15,TRBJ1-1,TGTGCCAGCAGTGCCCCCCGGGGACTTCGCGATGGGGCTTTCTTC,CASSAPRGLRDGAFF
TRBV9,TRBD2,-,15,TRBJ2-5,TGTGCCAGCAGCCCTGGGACTAGCTGGGAGGAGACCCGGTACTTC,CASSPGTSWEETRYF
TRBV11-2,TRBD2,many,14,TRBJ2-7,TGTGCCAGCAGCTTGCCGGGACTAGCGGGAGGGCAGTACTTC,CASSLPGLAGGQYF
TRBV29-1,TRBD2,-,18,TRBJ2-3,TGCAGCGTTGTGCTAGCGGGAGAAGTGAGGGCAGTCAGGGATACGCAGAATTTT,CSVVLAGEVRAVRDTQNF
TRBV14,-,many,16,TRBJ2-2,TGTGCCAGCAGCCAAGGGGTAGGGCCCGGTTCCGGGGAGCTGTTTTTT,CASSQGVGPGSGELFF
TRBV29-1,-,many,13,TRBJ1-1,TGCAGCGTCCAGGTGCCAGGGCCTAATGGGGCTTTCTTT,CSVQVPGPNGAFF
TRBV11-2,-,many,12,TRBJ2-1,TGTGCCAGCAGCTTACCAGGGTTTGAGCAGTTCTTC,CASSLPGFEQFF
TRBV5-1,-,-,15,TRBJ1-5,TGCGCCAGCAGCTTGTGGGGGGCGCGCATTCAGCCCCAGCATTTT,CASSLWGARIQPQHF
TRBV4-2,-,few,15,TRBJ2-1,TGTGCCACCCAGCCGCGGCTGGCCTCCTACAATGAGCAGTTCTTC,CATQPRLASYNEQFF
TRBV11-3,-,-,17,TRBJ2-2,TGTGCCAGCAACCCGAACCCGATTCTATCGGGACTTGGGGAGCTGTTTTTT,CASNPNPILSGLGELFF
TRBV11-2,-,-,15,TRBJ2-6,TGTGCCAGCAGCTTAGCGGGAAACTGGGGCAACGTCCTGACTTTC,CASSLAGNWGNVLTF
TRBV28,-,-,15,TRBJ1-2,TGTACCAGCAAGAAAAGCGGGGCGACAGGCTATGGTTACACCTTC,CTSKKSGATGYGYTF
TRBV11-2,-,-,17,TRBJ1-5,TGTGCCAGCAGCTTAGACCCATCGGGGGCTGGGAATCAGCCCCAGCATTTT,CASSLDPSGAGNQPQHF
TRBV5-6,TRBD1,-,17,TRBJ2-1,TGTGCCGGCAGCTTGGGCCCTTCGGGACAGGGGGGGAATGAGCAGTTCTTC,CAGSLGPSGQGGNEQFF
TRBV6-1,-,many,13,TRBJ1-6,TGTGCCAGTAGTGAGGGTTTTGATTCACCCCTCCACTTT,CASSEGFDSPLHF
TRBV28,TRBD1,-,16,TRBJ2-7,TGTGCCAGCAGCTGGGGACAGGCGAGCGAACCCTATGAGCAGTACTTC,CASSWGQASEPYEQYF
TRBV7-9,-,-,17,TRBJ2-4,TGTGCCAGCAGCTTATCATGGCAGGAGGCAACCAAAAACATTCAGTACTTC,CASSLSWQEATKNIQYF
TRBV14,TRBD2,-,16,TRBJ2-1,TGTGCCAGCAGCCAATCTAGCGGGAGGGCCAGGAATGAGCAGTTCTTC,CASSQSSGRARNEQFF
TRBV5-4,TRBD2,-,15,TRBJ2-1,TGTGGCAGCAGCGCCTCTAGCGGGAGAGGCAATGAGCAGTTCTTC,CGSSASSGRGNEQFF
TRBV7-9,TRBD1,-,14,TRBJ1-3,TGTGCCAGCAGCCAAGAGGACAGGGGAAACACCATATATTTT,CASSQEDRGNTIYF